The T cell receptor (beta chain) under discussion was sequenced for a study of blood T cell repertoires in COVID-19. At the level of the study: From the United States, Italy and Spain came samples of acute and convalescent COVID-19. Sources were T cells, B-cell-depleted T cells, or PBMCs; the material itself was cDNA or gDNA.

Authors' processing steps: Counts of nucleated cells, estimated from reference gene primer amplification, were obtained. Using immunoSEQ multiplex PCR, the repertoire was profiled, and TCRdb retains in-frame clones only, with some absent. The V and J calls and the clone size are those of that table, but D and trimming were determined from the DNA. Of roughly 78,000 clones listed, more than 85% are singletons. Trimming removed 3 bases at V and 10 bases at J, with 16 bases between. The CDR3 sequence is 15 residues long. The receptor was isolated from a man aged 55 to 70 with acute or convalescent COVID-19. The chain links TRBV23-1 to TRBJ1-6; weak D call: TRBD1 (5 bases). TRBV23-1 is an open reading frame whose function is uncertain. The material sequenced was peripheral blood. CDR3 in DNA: TGCGCCAGCAGTCATGGGGCTGGAGGGCTATCACCCCTCCACTTT. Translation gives CASSHGAGGLSPLHF.